These 30 T cell receptor beta chains were all obtained from the same sample, sequenced in a study of T cells in Graves' hyperthyroidism and ophthalmopathy. Amplification targeted TCR beta CDR3 regions from RNA transcripts. The HTBI primer set was used in a first-round RT-PCR of the TCR CDR3. TCRdb reprocessed the multiplex PCR reads with MiXCR, giving one entry per CDR3 protein. Found here are approximately 400,000 distinct CDR3 sequences, 18% of them singletons; the top ten hold around 40%. The sequenced material came from blood. The receptors were gathered from a young man with Graves' ophthalmopathy.

The genes are TRBV20-1 and TRBJ2-2; the D gene is possibly TRBD2 (5 bases). The V gene lost 0 bases and the J gene lost 3 bases, with 17 bases spanning the gap. The germline CDR1 and CDR2 sequences are DFQATT and SNEGSKA (reference sequence). The CDR3 is 17 residues long. In DNA, the CDR3 is TGCAGTGCTAGAGATAAGAGGGTCAGAACGGACACCGGGGAGCTGTTTTTT. It encodes CSARDKRVRTDTGELFF.

This clonotype was seen more than once but under ten times. The chain uses TRBV5-6 and TRBJ2-3; TRBD2 matches 13 bases. V lost 3 bases to trimming and J lost 1 base; unmatched junction nucleotides: 11. Per germline, CDR1 SGHDT and CDR2 YYEEEE. The CDR3 runs 19 residues. CDR3 bases: TGTGCCAGCAGCTCGGGACTAGCGGGGCCCGAACGGCGCACAGATACGCAGTATTTT. Protein: CASSSGLAGPERRTDTQYF. The full variable domain, its missing parts supplied by reference TRBV5-6 and TRBJ2-3, is DAGVTQSPTHLIKTRGQQVTLRCSPKSGHDTVSWYQQALGQGPQFIFQYYEEEERQRGNFPDRFSGHQFPNYSSELNVNALLLGDSALYLCASSSGLAGPERRTDTQYFGPGTRLTVL.

This clonotype was observed many times. The chain recombines TRBV18 with TRBJ2-3; 10 bases map to TRBD2. The ends lost 3 bases at V and 5 bases at J; junction bases unmatched: 2. The CDR3 runs to 14 residues. From germline, CDR1 is KGHSH and CDR2 LQKENI. As DNA, the CDR3 is TGTGCCAGCTCACCCGCTAGCGGGGGAGATACGCAGTATTTT. This codes for CASSPASGGDTQYF.

This clonotype was observed a handful of times. CDR3 nucleotides: TGTGCCAGCAGTTATCAGGGTAGCTCCTATAATTCACCCCTCCACTTT. It encodes CASSYQGSSYNSPLHF. This chain links TRBV6-5 with TRBJ1-6; a weak D match, TRBD1 (5 bases). From germline, CDR1 is MNHEY and CDR2 SVGAGI. CDR3 size: 16 residues. Trimming took 3 bases from V and 0 from J, leaving 9 bases between them.

V is TRBV4-1 and J is TRBJ1-2; TRBD1 matches at 8 bases. CDR1 and CDR2 (germline): MGHRA, YSYEKL. Losses at the gene ends were 0 bases for V and 4 bases for J; bases not matched to a gene: 13. The CDR3 covers 18 residues. In DNA form, the CDR3 reads TGCGCCAGCAGCCAAGATGGGATCCCGGACAGGGCTTCCTATGGCTACACCTTC. Encoded protein: CASSQDGIPDRASYGYTF.

This clonotype was counted at least ten times. This chain connects TRBV5-1 to TRBJ2-1, with a tentative D call TRBD1 (5 bases). Germline lookup yields CDR1 SGHRS and CDR2 YFSETQ. This CDR3 is 14 amino acids long. V was clipped by 4 bases and J by 6 bases, with 14 bases between them. The CDR3 region has the DNA TGCGCCAGCAGCCCGGACAACCTGGGCAATGAGCAGTTCTTC. Translated, it gives CASSPDNLGNEQFF.

The chain has TRBV10-3 and TRBJ1-3; 7 bases are a match to TRBD1. The germline V gene has CDR1 ENHRY and CDR2 SYGVKD. The ends lost 6 bases at V and 8 bases at J; junction bases unmatched: 10. There are 14 residues in the CDR3. CDR3 in amino acids: CAIRPTGAFDTIYF. CDR3 in DNA: TGTGCCATCAGACCCACAGGGGCTTTTGACACCATATATTTT.

This clonotype has a count of ten or more. V usage is TRBV27 and J usage is TRBJ2-1; unclear D gene. The CDR3 extends over 14 amino acids. Germline V gene data show CDR1 as MNHEY and CDR2 as SMNVEV (reference sequence). Trimming took off 3 bases at V and 4 bases at J, with 10 bases between the two ends. The CDR3 region is CASSFTDGYNEQFF. DNA for the CDR3: TGTGCCAGCAGTTTCACGGACGGGTACAATGAGCAGTTCTTC.

In the case of this clonotype: A much bigger clone sits one base away, suggesting this may be a read error. Since no conserved phenylalanine or tryptophan closes the CDR3, a read error is the likely cause. The rearrangement joins TRBV20-1 to TRBJ1-2; D not certain. Trimming left V 0 bases short and J 4 bases short, with 15 bases between. Germline V gene data show CDR1 as DFQATT and CDR2 as SNEGSKA (reference sequence). The CDR3 contains 15 residues. CDR3 in DNA: TGCAGTGCTAGAGATCAACGGGCGGGTGGCTATGGCTACACCCTC. It translates to CSARDQRAGGYGYTL.

This clonotype was counted at least ten times. The chain joins TRBV7-3 to TRBJ1-1; maybe TRBD1 (6 bases). CDR1 and CDR2 from the germline V gene are SGHTA and FQGTGA. CDR3 length equals 16 residues. With 5 bases removed from V and 0 bases from J, the gap between germline ends came to 16 bases. CDR3 nucleotides: TGTGCCAGCAGCCCAGGAGGGGGTGTTCTGAACACTGAAGCTTTCTTT. It is translated as CASSPGGGVLNTEAFF.

The chain recombines TRBV4-1 with TRBJ2-3; 11 positions match TRBD2. The CDR3 extends over 18 amino acids. Germline CDR1 is MGHRA and CDR2 is YSYEKL. Trimming cost V 3 bases and J 8 bases; bases outside gene matches: 16. The CDR3 region is CASSQTPGPSGGRGTQYF. The DNA of the CDR3 is TGCGCCAGCAGCCAGACCCCTGGGCCTAGCGGGGGGAGAGGTACGCAGTATTTT.

There are many counts of this clonotype. The chain combines TRBV5-1 with TRBJ1-1; a possible D gene is TRBD1 (6 bases). Germline assignment: CDR1 SGHRS and CDR2 YFSETQ. The CDR3 extends over 14 amino acids. V was clipped by 4 bases and J by 1 base, with 11 bases between them. The CDR3 region is CASSRHRENTEAFF. CDR3 DNA: TGCGCCAGCAGCAGGCACAGGGAGAACACTGAAGCTTTCTTT. Together with reference TRBV5-1 and TRBJ1-1, the CDR3 gives the full variable domain: KAGVTQTPRYLIKTRGQQVTLSCSPISGHRSVSWYQQTPGQGLQFLFEYFSETQRNKGNFPGRFSGRQFSNSRSEMNVSTLELGDSALYLCASSRHRENTEAFFGQGTRLTVV.

This clonotype was seen repeatedly, ten times or more. The J gene is TRBJ1-1, the V gene TRBV28; the D is unclear. Per germline, CDR1 MDHEN and CDR2 SYDVKM. This CDR3 has 12 residues. Trimming shortened V by 8 bases and J by 1 base, and 8 bases separated the two germline ends. The CDR3 here is CASATANTEAFF. CDR3 nucleotide sequence: TGTGCCAGCGCGACGGCGAACACTGAAGCTTTCTTT.

This clonotype was seen repeatedly, ten times or more. The genes are TRBV24-1 and TRBJ1-4; 9 nucleotides align to TRBD1. After removal of 4 bases from V and 7 bases from J, the junction contained 6 bases not matched to a gene. CDR1 is KGHDR and CDR2 is SFDVKD in the germline V gene. The CDR3 runs to 15 residues. The CDR3, as DNA: TGTGCCACCAGTGACCGACAGGGGGAGAGTGAAAAACTGTTTTTT. It codes for CATSDRQGESEKLFF.

The V call is TRBV9, the J call TRBJ2-7, with D maybe TRBD1 (5 bases). This CDR3 comprises 15 residues. V gave up 4 bases and J gave up 5 bases, with 19 bases separating them. Germline V gene data show CDR1 as SGDLS and CDR2 as YYNGEE. This CDR3 reads CASSPSGNGDHEQYF. CDR3 DNA: TGTGCCAGCAGCCCGTCAGGGAATGGAGACCACGAGCAGTACTTC.

This clonotype was observed at least ten times. The V and J genes are TRBV11-2 and TRBJ2-1, with 12 bases matching TRBD2. CDR1 is SGHAT, CDR2 FQNNGV, per germline. V gave up 5 bases and J gave up 7 bases; unmatched junction bases: 12. The CDR3 is 17 residues long. CDR3 amino acids: CASSAGLAGRNRNEQFF. CDR3 coding DNA: TGTGCCAGCAGCGCAGGACTAGCGGGGAGAAATCGGAATGAGCAGTTCTTC.

The table lists this clonotype with many counts. This rearrangement joins TRBV11-2 to TRBJ2-3, with 8 positions matching TRBD2. From germline, CDR1 is SGHAT and CDR2 FQNNGV. CDR3 size: 17 residues. V was clipped by 2 bases and J by 2 bases; unmatched bases: 9. CDR3 sequence (DNA): TGTGCCAGCAGCTTAACCTCGGGGGGGCCGAACACAGATACGCAGTATTTT. Its translation: CASSLTSGGPNTDTQYF.

The genes are TRBV19 and TRBJ2-3, with a weak D call TRBD1 (6 bases). The CDR3 is 17 residues long. The ends were cut back, 5 bases at V and 4 bases at J, with 22 bases in the middle. Germline V gene sequence: CDR1 LNHDA, CDR2 SQIVND (reference sequence). Here the CDR3 DNA reads TGTGCCAGTAGTCTAATAGGGGGAAGACTATCATCAGATACGCAGTATTTT. It specifies CASSLIGGRLSSDTQYF.

V usage is TRBV4-1 and J usage is TRBJ2-2, with D perhaps TRBD2 (6 bases). V lost 0 bases to trimming and J lost 4 bases, with 12 bases between them. Germline V gives CDR1 MGHRA, CDR2 YSYEKL. This CDR3 is 16 amino acids long. The DNA of the CDR3 is TGCGCCAGCAGCCAAGATCGGGTTAGCGGCACCGGGGAGCTGTTTTTT. It encodes CASSQDRVSGTGELFF.

The CDR3 DNA is TGTGCCACCAGTGATAACAGGTTGCGAAATTCACCCCTCCACTTT. This codes for CATSDNRLRNSPLHF. The genes are TRBV24-1 and TRBJ1-6; D possibly corresponds to TRBD1 (5 bases). Trimming shortened V by 3 bases and J by 7 bases, and 12 bases separated the two germline ends. This CDR3 is built from 15 residues. Germline CDR1 and CDR2: KGHDR and SFDVKD.

The chain joins TRBV20-1 to TRBJ1-4; D is undetermined. CDR3 size: 12 residues. Germline V gene lookup returns CDR1 DFQATT and CDR2 SNEGSKA (reference sequence). V lost 3 bases and J lost 5, with 7 bases in between. The CDR3 region has the DNA TGCAGTGCTAGGGTGAGAAATGAAAAACTGTTTTTT. This gives the protein CSARVRNEKLFF.

This clonotype occurred a few times. Given a much more abundant clone one base away, this may be a read error. The V gene is TRBV5-4, the J gene TRBJ1-2, with a weak D call TRBD1 (6 bases). This CDR3 contains 13 residues. Germline V gene sequence: CDR1 SGHNT, CDR2 YYREEE (reference sequence). Trimming pared 4 bases from V and 0 bases from J, leaving 7 bases between. CDR3 sequence reads: CASSRDTNYGYTF. DNA of the CDR3: TGTGCCAGCAGCCGGGACACTAACTATGGCTACACCTTC.

V is TRBV5-6 and J is TRBJ2-1, with 12 bases matching TRBD2. Germline lookup yields CDR1 SGHDT and CDR2 YYEEEE. The V and J ends lost 1 base and 3 bases, in that order; junction bases with no gene match: 11. The CDR3 runs 19 residues. The CDR3 spells CASSLFLTSGGLSYNEQFF. CDR3 nucleotides: TGTGCCAGCAGCTTGTTCCTGACTAGCGGGGGCCTTAGCTACAATGAGCAGTTCTTC.

This clonotype was picked up many times. The chain has TRBV7-9 and TRBJ1-5; 7 bases are a match to TRBD1. J lost 5 bases, V lost 6 bases, and 7 bases had no gene match. Germline V lookup: CDR1 SEHNR, CDR2 FQNEAQ (reference sequence). The CDR3 is 14 residues long. CDR3 region: CASSSGQVHQPQHF. In DNA form, the CDR3 reads TGTGCCAGCAGTTCCGGACAGGTCCATCAGCCCCAGCATTTT.

The chain joins TRBV28 to TRBJ2-2; 9 nucleotides agree with TRBD2. CDR3 length: 19 residues. V shed 5 bases and J 3 bases; nucleotides not matched to a gene: 16. Germline V CDR1 and CDR2: MDHEN, SYDVKM. CDR3 DNA: TGTGCCAGCAGTACAGCGGGAGGCGGGGGGAGGCCGGACACCGGGGAGCTGTTTTTT. It specifies CASSTAGGGGRPDTGELFF.

The J gene is TRBJ2-3, the V gene TRBV20-1, with TRBD2 matching over 8 bases. The CDR3 is 16 amino acids. CDR1 is DFQATT, CDR2 SNEGSKA, per germline (reference sequence). Trimming removed 6 bases from V and 5 bases from J; junction bases left unmatched: 16. CDR3 amino acids: CSAERLTGGLGDTQYF. CDR3 DNA sequence: TGCAGTGCAGAGAGGCTAACGGGGGGGCTCGGAGATACGCAGTATTTT.

This clonotype appeared many times. CDR3 sequence: CASSFGDFATNEKLFF. The CDR3 nucleotides read TGTGCCAGCAGTTTCGGGGACTTTGCAACTAATGAAAAACTGTTTTTT. V usage is TRBV12-3 or TRBV12-4 and J usage is TRBJ1-4, with D tentatively TRBD1 (5 bases). V was trimmed by 3 bases and J by 0 bases, leaving 11 bases between them. There are 16 residues in the CDR3.

This clonotype was seen a handful of times. The chain combines TRBV5-1 with TRBJ2-1; a possible D gene is TRBD2 (6 bases). The CDR3 spans 19 residues. Germline V gene sequence: CDR1 SGHRS, CDR2 YFSETQ. Between the trimmed V and J ends, which lost 4 bases and 0 bases, there was a span of 23 bases. CDR3 sequence (DNA): TGCGCCAGCAGCCGCGGACCCAACGCGGGACTGGGCTCCTACAATGAGCAGTTCTTC. It yields the protein CASSRGPNAGLGSYNEQFF.

This rearrangement joins TRBV20-1 to TRBJ1-1, with TRBD1 identical over 10 bases. The CDR3 runs to 15 residues. CDR1 DFQATT and CDR2 SNEGSKA come from the germline V gene (reference sequence). V lost 0 bases and J lost 4; bases outside the gene matches: 5. The CDR3 reads CSARDLRTGGTEAFF. As DNA, the CDR3 is TGCAGTGCTAGAGATCTTAGGACAGGGGGCACTGAAGCTTTCTTT.

The rearrangement links TRBV29-1 to TRBJ2-1; D assignment may be TRBD1 or TRBD2 (5 bases each). This CDR3 contains 12 residues. V shed 7 bases and J shed 4 bases, with 11 bases lying between them. Germline V gene data show CDR1 as SQVTM and CDR2 as ANQGSEA. This CDR3 reads CSERDGYNEQFF. In DNA, the CDR3 is TGCAGCGAACGGGACGGATACAATGAGCAGTTCTTC.